This is a list of T cell receptor beta chains from one sample in a study of T-cell memory formation after mild COVID-19. TCRdb processed the 5' RACE reads anew with MiXCR; each CDR3 protein has one entry. The sample has 350,000 to 400,000 distinct CDR3 sequences; around a fifth are singletons. Input material: PBMCs or a T cell subset sorted from them (not recorded which). The receptors were gathered from an adult woman who had mild COVID-19 (a few samples of this study predate the infection). Cell type and time point are not known. The conserved cysteine and the conserved F or W are not part of the CDR3 here.

>TRBV12-3/TRBV12-4|TRBJ2-2
ASSAPGLAGVIGELF
>TRBV18|TRBJ2-7
ASSPPGGSSYEQY
>TRBV27|TRBJ2-5
ASSLRGGPQETQY
>TRBV21-1|TRBJ2-3
ASSKEGQGLDTQY
>TRBV15|TRBJ1-5
ATSRDTGPNQPQH
>TRBV3-1|TRBJ2-5
ASTGLAGVETQY
>TRBV20-1|TRBJ2-3
SANRAVGGTDTQY
>TRBV7-9|TRBJ2-1
ASSYMTSGRDLGTNEQF
>TRBV5-4|TRBJ2-1
ASSGAGTSPINEQF
>TRBV7-6|TRBJ2-5
ASSGTSGGETQY
>TRBV5-1|TRBJ2-7
ASSFGDWGYEQY
>TRBV20-1|TRBJ1-1
SARRLSGTVNTEAF
>TRBV12-3/TRBV12-4|TRBJ2-1
ASTLVDPTDEQF
>TRBV2|TRBJ1-5
ASMVGGGGQPQH
>TRBV3-1|TRBJ2-5
ASSSQTGETQY
>TRBV20-1|TRBJ2-5
SARDPGGPETQY
>TRBV7-9|TRBJ2-7
ASSLAAGAPYEQY
>TRBV24-1|TRBJ2-2
ATSDLDKTGELF
>TRBV9|TRBJ2-1
ASSVASGSIHEQF
>TRBV7-2|TRBJ2-5
ASSLGVKRGSKETQY
>TRBV9|TRBJ2-7
ASSVTGVPYEQY
>TRBV30|TRBJ2-1
AWSFYEGGYNEQF
>TRBV5-1|TRBJ2-6
ASSPDIRGANVLT
>TRBV3-1|TRBJ2-5
ASSQLTVALY
>TRBV7-8|TRBJ1-2
ASSPGDRYYGYT
>TRBV10-3|TRBJ2-3
AARQADLTTDTQY
>TRBV24-1|TRBJ1-2
ATSDQDRDYGYT
>TRBV29-1|TRBJ1-4
SVKGATNEKLF
>TRBV29-1|TRBJ2-1
SVGNGANEQF
>TRBV5-1|TRBJ1-1
ASSLVGRGGLNTEAF
>TRBV20-1|TRBJ2-3
SARDRRGQRTDTQY
>TRBV12-3/TRBV12-4|TRBJ2-7
ASSLWGPGEQY
>TRBV29-1|TRBJ1-1
SALEGNTEAF
>TRBV29-1|TRBJ2-1
SVEAPTYNEQF
>TRBV9|TRBJ1-2
ASSVASGPYGYT
>TRBV3-1|TRBJ2-4
ASSPSWGSGKGAKNIQY
>TRBV3-1|TRBJ2-3
ASNQGQLTSTDTQY
>TRBV25-1|TRBJ1-3
ASSEWGAGNTIY
>TRBV5-6|TRBJ1-2
ASSWGQGGYGYT
>TRBV12-3/TRBV12-4|TRBJ2-5
ASSERGAKVETQY
>TRBV14|TRBJ1-1
ASSRMGGGGTEAF
>TRBV9|TRBJ1-1
ASSILPGQGNTEAF
>TRBV7-8|TRBJ1-5
ASSLARGNQPQH